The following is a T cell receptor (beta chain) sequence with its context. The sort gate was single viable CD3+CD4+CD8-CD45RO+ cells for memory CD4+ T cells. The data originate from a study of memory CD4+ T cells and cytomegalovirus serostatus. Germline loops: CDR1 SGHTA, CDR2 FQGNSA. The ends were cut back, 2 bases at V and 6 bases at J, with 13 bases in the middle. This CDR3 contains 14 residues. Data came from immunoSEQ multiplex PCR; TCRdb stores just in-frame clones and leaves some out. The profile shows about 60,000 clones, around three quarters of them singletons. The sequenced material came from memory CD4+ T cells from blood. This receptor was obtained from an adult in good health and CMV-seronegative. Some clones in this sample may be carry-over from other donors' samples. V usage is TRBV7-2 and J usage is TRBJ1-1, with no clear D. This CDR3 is CASSLLAGDSEAFF. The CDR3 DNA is TGTGCCAGCAGCTTATTGGCGGGCGACTCTGAAGCTTTCTTT.